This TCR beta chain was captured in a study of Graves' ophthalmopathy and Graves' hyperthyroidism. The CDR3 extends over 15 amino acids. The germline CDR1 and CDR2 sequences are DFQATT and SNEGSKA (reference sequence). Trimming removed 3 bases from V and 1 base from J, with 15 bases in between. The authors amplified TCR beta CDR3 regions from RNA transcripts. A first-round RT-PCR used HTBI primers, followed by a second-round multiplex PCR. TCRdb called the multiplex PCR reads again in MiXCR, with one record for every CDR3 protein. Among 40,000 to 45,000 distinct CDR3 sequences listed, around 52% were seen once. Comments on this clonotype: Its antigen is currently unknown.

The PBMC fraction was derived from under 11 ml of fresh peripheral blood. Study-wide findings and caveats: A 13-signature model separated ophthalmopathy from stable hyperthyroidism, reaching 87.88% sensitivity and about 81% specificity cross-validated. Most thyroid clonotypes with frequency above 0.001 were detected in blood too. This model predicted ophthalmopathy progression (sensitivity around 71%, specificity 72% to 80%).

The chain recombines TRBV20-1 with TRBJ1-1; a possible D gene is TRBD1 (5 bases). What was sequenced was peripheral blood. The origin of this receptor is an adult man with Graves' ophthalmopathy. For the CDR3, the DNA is TGCAGTGCTAGTCTCGCAGGGACTAGGAACACTGAAGCTTTCTTT. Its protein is CSASLAGTRNTEAFF.